Below are 30 T cell receptor beta chains sequenced from a single sample in a study of regulatory T cells in long-lasting Graves disease. Time point here: newly diagnosed GD, antithyroid drugs for less than 3 months. Researchers made the TCR library from RNA that was extracted from PBMCs. Construction of TCR beta libraries relied on iRepertoire HTBI primers and on Arm-PCR targeting CDR3 regions. Using its own MiXCR run on the multiplex PCR reads, TCRdb lists one record per CDR3 protein. The sample shows more than 300,000 distinct CDR3 sequences, roughly 10% of them seen only once. These same records also appear under a second study, on T cells in Graves' hyperthyroidism and ophthalmopathy.

The sample was peripheral blood mononuclear cells (PBMCs), taken at new diagnosis, from a patient treated with antithyroid drugs. Source of these receptors: a woman aged 18 to 35 with Graves disease.

There are many counts of this clonotype. The chain has TRBV7-9 and TRBJ2-3; tentatively, D is TRBD1 (5 bases). Germline-derived CDR1 and CDR2 are SEHNR and FQNEAQ (reference sequence). Trimming stripped 0 bases from V and 4 bases from J, with 8 bases between. The CDR3 runs 14 residues. CDR3 in DNA: TGTGCCAGCAGCTTAGCTCCAGGGCCAGATACGCAGTATTTT. Translating gives CASSLAPGPDTQYF.

The V gene is TRBV15, the J gene TRBJ1-1; a weak D match, TRBD1 (5 bases). V was cut by 1 base and J by 12 bases, with 21 bases left in between. CDR1 LNHNV and CDR2 YYDKDF come from the germline V gene (reference sequence). The CDR3 consists of 15 residues. The CDR3, as DNA: TGTGCCACCAGCAGAGCCCGATACCTACAGGATTCCACTTTCTTT. Protein: CATSRARYLQDSTFF.

The chain joins TRBV18 to TRBJ2-1; TRBD2 is a possible D gene (7 bases). The length of the CDR3 is 15 residues. V gave up 4 bases and J gave up 2 bases, with 12 bases separating them. Germline V lookup: CDR1 KGHSH, CDR2 LQKENI. DNA of the CDR3: TGTGCCAGCTCACTCGGGGGGCCTCCCTACAATGAGCAGTTCTTC. Amino acid sequence: CASSLGGPPYNEQFF.

This clonotype showed up many times. The chain joins TRBV6-1 to TRBJ2-5; TRBD1 or TRBD2 may be the D gene (5 bases each). V lost 5 bases, J lost 13 bases, and 17 bases lay in between. Per germline, CDR1 MNHNS and CDR2 SASEGT. The CDR3 has 12 residues. This CDR3 is CASSRDGRSWYF. The CDR3 region has the DNA TGTGCCAGCAGTCGGGACGGCCGATCATGGTACTTC.

This clonotype has at least ten counts. The rearrangement joins TRBV7-9 to TRBJ1-1, with TRBD1 as a possible D gene (5 bases). The CDR3 runs 15 residues. Germline CDR1 reads SEHNR; CDR2 reads FQNEAQ (reference sequence). V shed 4 bases and J shed 1 base, with 13 bases lying between them. The CDR3 loop is CASSSPGAPNTEAFF. CDR3 nucleotides: TGTGCCAGCAGCTCCCCCGGGGCCCCGAACACTGAAGCTTTCTTT. Together with reference TRBV7-9 and TRBJ1-1, the CDR3 gives the full variable domain: DTGVSQNPRHKITKRGQNVTFRCDPISEHNRLYWYRQTLGQGPEFLTYFQNEAQLEKSRLLSDRFSAERPKGSFSTLEIQRTEQGDSAMYLCASSSPGAPNTEAFFGQGTRLTVV.

Note on this clonotype: The junction departs from the called germline gene at one end, perhaps through a read error. The chain recombines TRBV12-3 or TRBV12-4 with TRBJ2-1; D tentatively fits TRBD1 or TRBD2 (5 bases each). The CDR3 extends over 16 amino acids. CDR3 in amino acids: CTSSSLFEGQYNEQFF. The CDR3 bases are TGTACCAGCAGTTCCCTTTTCGAGGGGCAGTACAATGAGCAGTTCTTC.

To note about this clonotype: Given a much more abundant clone one base away, this may be a read error. The chain links TRBV4-3 to TRBJ2-6; D is possibly TRBD1 (6 bases). The CDR3 runs 16 residues. The germline CDR1 and CDR2 sequences are LGHNA and YSLEER. DNA of the CDR3: TGCGCCAACAGCCAAGGCAGGGGATCTGGGGCCAACGTCCTGACTTTC. Protein sequence: CANSQGRGSGANVLTF.

This clonotype was picked up a small number of times. The CDR3 here is CASSADSTNEKLFF. CDR3 DNA sequence: TGTGCCAGCAGCGCTGACTCAACTAATGAAAAACTGTTTTTT. This chain links TRBV9 with TRBJ1-4; D is unclear. Trimming removed 3 bases from V and 0 bases from J, with 6 bases in between. The CDR3 is 14 residues long. CDR1 and CDR2 from the germline V gene are SGDLS and YYNGEE.

In this sample, this clonotype turned up a few times. Since a much larger clone is just one base distant, this may be a read error. This rearrangement joins TRBV6-1 to TRBJ1-1; D possibly corresponds to TRBD1 (6 bases). The CDR3 spans 13 residues. V gave up 7 bases and J gave up 4 bases, with 13 bases separating them. From germline, CDR1 is MNHNS and CDR2 SASEGT. The CDR3 loop is CASTLGQSTEAFF. The CDR3 coding sequence is TGTGCCAGCACTCTCGGACAGAGCACTGAAGCTTTCTTT.

This clonotype was seen ten or more times. The chain is built from TRBV10-3 and TRBJ1-5; D is unresolved. Per germline, CDR1 ENHRY and CDR2 SYGVKD. The CDR3 spans 13 residues. V shed 3 bases and J shed 4 bases, with 7 bases lying between them. The CDR3 DNA reads TGTGCCATCAGTGACATATTAAATCAGCCCCAGCATTTT. Translation gives CAISDILNQPQHF.

Ten or more counts support this clonotype. This rearrangement joins TRBV28 to TRBJ2-6; D uncertain. CDR1 and CDR2 (germline): MDHEN, SYDVKM. V lost 4 bases and J 2 bases, leaving 12 bases between the germline ends. The CDR3 is made up of 16 amino acids. CDR3 sequence: CASSWPPNTGANVLTF. The CDR3 region has the DNA TGTGCCAGCAGTTGGCCCCCCAATACTGGGGCCAACGTCCTGACTTTC.

This clonotype was seen ten or more times. The chain has TRBV18 and TRBJ2-7, with D perhaps matching TRBD2 (5 bases). CDR3 size: 15 residues. V gave up 3 bases and J gave up 2 bases, with 14 bases separating them. Germline-derived CDR1 and CDR2 are KGHSH and LQKENI. The CDR3 reads CASSPTDSPTYEQYV. In DNA, the CDR3 is TGTGCCAGCTCACCGACGGACTCCCCAACCTACGAGCAGTACGTC.

As for this clonotype: A much more abundant neighbour one base away suggests this may be a read error. The V gene is TRBV5-5, the J gene TRBJ1-6; D gene ambiguous. With 0 bases removed from V and 11 bases from J, the gap between germline ends came to 9 bases. CDR3 length equals 13 residues. Germline lookup yields CDR1 SGHKS and CDR2 YYEKEE (reference sequence). The CDR3 here is CASSLDEVPPLHF. For the CDR3, the DNA is TGTGCCAGCAGCTTGGATGAGGTCCCACCCCTCCACTTT.

There are many counts of this clonotype. The CDR3 spells CASSQVTGAYEQYV. In nucleotides, the CDR3 is TGCGCCAGCAGCCAAGTAACAGGAGCCTACGAGCAGTACGTC. The chain is built from TRBV4-1 and TRBJ2-7, with a weak D call TRBD1 (5 bases). Germline values: CDR1 MGHRA, CDR2 YSYEKL. The CDR3 totals 14 residues. V shed 1 base and J shed 2 bases, with 9 bases lying between them.

This clonotype was seen repeatedly, ten times or more. V is TRBV12-5 and J is TRBJ1-2, with a weak D call TRBD1 (6 bases). This CDR3 region has 13 residues. The germline gives CDR1 LGHNT, CDR2 FRNRAP. V lost 7 bases and J lost 5, with 14 bases in between. The CDR3 DNA follows: TGTGCTAGTGCCCGGGACATTGAATATGGCTACACCTTC. Protein: CASARDIEYGYTF.

The V and J genes are TRBV9 and TRBJ1-2, with 10 bases that match TRBD1. The V gene's germline CDR1 is SGDLS and CDR2 YYNGEE. V trimming: 3 bases; J trimming: 8 bases; junction bases outside the gene matches: 13. This CDR3 spans 16 amino acids. The DNA for the CDR3 is TGTGCCAGCAGCGCAGGCTCCGGACAGGGGGTACAGGGCTACACCTTC. It encodes CASSAGSGQGVQGYTF.

This clonotype was counted ten times or more. The chain joins TRBV6-2 or TRBV6-3 to TRBJ2-7; 14 nucleotides agree with TRBD2. The junction had 18 bases not matched to a gene; V was cut back by 5 bases and J by 3 bases. Germline lookup yields CDR1 MNHEY and CDR2 SVGEGT. The CDR3 loop spans 20 amino acids. In DNA, the CDR3 is TGTGCCAGCAGTACTCATCCGGGACTAGCGGGAGCCGACCTCGACTACGAGCAGTACTTC. This codes for CASSTHPGLAGADLDYEQYF.

This clonotype has more than one count but fewer than ten. The chain couples TRBV20-1 to TRBJ2-3; a possible D gene is TRBD2 (6 bases). This CDR3 is 13 amino acids long. Germline lookup yields CDR1 DFQATT and CDR2 SNEGSKA (reference sequence). V shed 2 bases and J shed 7 bases, with 13 bases lying between them. CDR3 region: CSARILAPNTQYF. CDR3 DNA sequence: TGCAGTGCTAGAATACTAGCCCCGAATACGCAGTATTTT.

The CDR3 nucleotides read TGTGCCAGCAATCTGGGTACTAGCGGGACTGAGCAGTTCTTC. It is translated as CASNLGTSGTEQFF. V usage is TRBV2 and J usage is TRBJ2-1; 10 nucleotides agree with TRBD2. CDR1 and CDR2 (germline): SNHLY, FYNNEI. V gave up 7 bases and J gave up 9 bases; unmatched junction bases: 9. This CDR3 region has 14 residues.

The sample holds many counts of this clonotype. V usage is TRBV11-2 and J usage is TRBJ1-1; D gene uncertain. The CDR3 contains 15 residues. Between the trimmed V and J ends, which lost 3 bases and 4 bases, there was a span of 15 bases. The germline CDR1 and CDR2 sequences are SGHAT and FQNNGV. The CDR3 bases are TGTGCCAGCAGCTTCGGCCCCAGGAGTGTCACTGAAGCTTTCTTT. Encoded protein: CASSFGPRSVTEAFF.

There are many counts of this clonotype. The rearrangement links TRBV7-2 to TRBJ1-2; the match to TRBD1 covers 7 bases. The CDR3 contains 16 residues. Germline CDR1 and CDR2: SGHTA and FQGNSA. Losses at the gene ends were 1 base for V and 5 bases for J; bases not matched to a gene: 10. CDR3 DNA sequence: TGTGCCAGCAGCTTAGATGTGTCAGGGGGATGGTATGGCTACACCTTC. It is translated as CASSLDVSGGWYGYTF.

As to this clonotype: A much larger clone sits a single nucleotide away, making a read error possible. The rearrangement joins TRBV20-1 to TRBJ2-7, with D perhaps TRBD1 or TRBD2 (5 bases each). Germline V gene lookup returns CDR1 DFQATT and CDR2 SNEGSKA (reference sequence). The CDR3 has 13 amino acids. V dropped 5 bases and J dropped 9 bases, with 20 bases sitting between them. The CDR3 DNA reads TGCAGTGCTGGAAGATGGGGGAAGCACGGGCAGTACTTC. Protein sequence: CSAGRWGKHGQYF.

This rearrangement joins TRBV18 to TRBJ2-1, with 7 bases that match TRBD2. V trimming: 3 bases; J trimming: 2 bases; junction bases outside the gene matches: 4. The germline CDR1 and CDR2 sequences are KGHSH and LQKENI. CDR3 length: 15 amino acids. The CDR3 nucleotides read TGTGCCAGCTCACCGAGCGGGGCGCCCTACAATGAGCAGTTCTTC. The encoded protein is CASSPSGAPYNEQFF. The full variable domain, in which reference TRBV18 and TRBJ2-1 provide the parts outside the CDR3, is NAGVMQNPRHLVRRRGQEARLRCSPMKGHSHVYWYRQLPEEGLKFMVYLQKENIIDESGMPKERFSAEFPKEGPSILRIQQVVRGDSAAYFCASSPSGAPYNEQFFGPGTRLTVL.

The V and J genes are TRBV6-1 and TRBJ2-1; perhaps TRBD2 as D (6 bases). This CDR3 is 13 amino acids long. The V end was cut by 6 bases, the J end by 7 bases, with 13 bases between. Germline loops: CDR1 MNHNS, CDR2 SASEGT. CDR3 amino acids: CASSPLGGNEQFF. The CDR3 DNA sequence: TGTGCCAGCAGCCCCCTCGGGGGTAATGAGCAGTTCTTC.

In this sample, this clonotype turned up many times. V is TRBV12-3 or TRBV12-4 and J is TRBJ2-7; 12 positions match TRBD1. Trimming removed 6 bases from V and 10 bases from J; junction bases left unmatched: 10. The CDR3 length is 14 residues. This CDR3 is CASRPRDRGREQYV. The CDR3 coding sequence is TGTGCCAGCAGACCCCGGGACAGGGGGCGTGAACAGTACGTC.

The DNA of the CDR3 is TGTGCCAGCAGCCCCCCGGGAAGCTACAACACCGGGGAGCTGTTTTTT. This gives the protein CASSPPGSYNTGELFF. V and J are TRBV7-3 and TRBJ2-2, with D maybe TRBD2 (5 bases). The CDR3 is made up of 16 amino acids. V was cut by 5 bases and J by 2 bases, with 15 bases left in between. Germline lookup yields CDR1 SGHTA and CDR2 FQGTGA.

This clonotype was counted ten times or more. V usage is TRBV7-2 and J usage is TRBJ1-2, with D possibly TRBD1 on 5 matching bases. The CDR3 contains 13 residues. The germline V and J ends were trimmed by 5 bases and 3 bases, with 10 bases remaining between them. Germline loops: CDR1 SGHTA, CDR2 FQGNSA. The CDR3 region is CASSDPGDYGYTF. Here the CDR3 DNA reads TGTGCCAGCAGCGACCCGGGGGACTATGGCTACACCTTC.

This clonotype was counted ten times or more. This rearrangement joins TRBV20-1 to TRBJ2-5; D is perhaps TRBD2 (5 bases). The V gene lost 0 bases and the J gene lost 2 bases, with 13 bases spanning the gap. Germline CDR1 reads DFQATT; CDR2 reads SNEGSKA (reference sequence). CDR3 size: 15 residues. The CDR3 is CSARDIGVAQETQYF. CDR3 DNA sequence: TGCAGTGCTAGAGATATCGGAGTAGCGCAAGAGACCCAGTACTTC.

This clonotype was counted ten times or more. The genes are TRBV6-2 or TRBV6-3 and TRBJ2-1, with D maybe TRBD1 (6 bases). V was clipped by 4 bases and J by 8 bases, with 12 bases between them. CDR1 and CDR2 (germline): MNHEY, SVGEGT. The CDR3 totals 13 residues. The CDR3 nucleotides read TGTGCCAGCAGTTCCCTCAGGGGTGATGAGCAGTTCTTC. Protein: CASSSLRGDEQFF.

The V call is TRBV4-1, the J call TRBJ1-6; D is uncertain. The CDR3 is 17 amino acids. Trimming pared 1 base from V and 0 bases from J, leaving 10 bases between. CDR1 and CDR2 (germline): MGHRA, YSYEKL. Here the CDR3 reads CASSQARPSSYNSPLHF. DNA of the CDR3: TGCGCCAGCAGCCAAGCCCGCCCCAGCTCCTATAATTCACCCCTCCACTTT.